This is a list of T cell receptor beta chains from one sample in a study of cytomegalovirus exposure and HLA in healthy donors. Assay used: immunoSEQ multiplex PCR; TCRdb lists only in-frame clones, some missing. The sample shows more than 250,000 clones, over 85% of them seen only once. Sequenced: PBMCs. The receptor set was obtained from a woman between 18 and 29 years old in good health and CMV-seronegative. The CDR3 runs from the conserved cysteine through the conserved F or W. A D gene is named only where the DNA matches it firmly. Size is stated for part of the rows, as once, few or many counts, or as a class when the clone is expanded.

clone_size	d_call	v_call	j_call	cdr3_aa	cdr3_nt
.	.	TRBV6-1	TRBJ1-3	CASSADRRGNTIYF	TGTGCCAGCAGTGCCGACAGGAGAGGAAACACCATATATTTT
once	.	TRBV2	TRBJ1-4	CASSLGQNNEKLFF	TGTGCCAGCAGTTTAGGACAGAATAATGAAAAACTGTTTTTT
.	TRBD1	TRBV7-3	TRBJ2-4	CASSITGGPKNIQYF	TGTGCCAGCAGCATTACAGGGGGGCCCAAAAACATTCAGTACTTC
once	TRBD2	TRBV29-1	TRBJ2-3	CSVDRTSGGSTDTQYF	TGCAGCGTGGACAGGACTAGCGGGGGGAGCACAGATACGCAGTATTTT
.	.	TRBV18	TRBJ2-2	CASSPPPGDLAGELFF	TGTGCCAGCTCACCACCCCCAGGGGATTTGGCCGGGGAGCTGTTTTTT
few	.	TRBV2	TRBJ2-1	CASGAGDYNEQFF	TGTGCCAGCGGAGCCGGGGACTACAATGAGCAGTTCTTC
.	.	TRBV6-5	TRBJ1-4	CASRRGISVNEKLFF	TGTGCCAGCAGAAGAGGGATCAGTGTTAATGAAAAACTGTTTTTT
.	.	TRBV9	TRBJ2-1	CASSVRIYNEQFF	TGTGCCAGCAGCGTCAGGATCTACAATGAGCAGTTCTTC
once	TRBD2	TRBV19	TRBJ2-3	CASTLSGGLDTQYF	TGTGCCAGTACCCTTAGCGGGGGCCTAGATACGCAGTATTTT
.	.	TRBV27	TRBJ1-1	CASSKGNHGMNTEAFF	TGTGCCAGCAGTAAGGGAAATCACGGGATGAACACTGAAGCTTTCTTT